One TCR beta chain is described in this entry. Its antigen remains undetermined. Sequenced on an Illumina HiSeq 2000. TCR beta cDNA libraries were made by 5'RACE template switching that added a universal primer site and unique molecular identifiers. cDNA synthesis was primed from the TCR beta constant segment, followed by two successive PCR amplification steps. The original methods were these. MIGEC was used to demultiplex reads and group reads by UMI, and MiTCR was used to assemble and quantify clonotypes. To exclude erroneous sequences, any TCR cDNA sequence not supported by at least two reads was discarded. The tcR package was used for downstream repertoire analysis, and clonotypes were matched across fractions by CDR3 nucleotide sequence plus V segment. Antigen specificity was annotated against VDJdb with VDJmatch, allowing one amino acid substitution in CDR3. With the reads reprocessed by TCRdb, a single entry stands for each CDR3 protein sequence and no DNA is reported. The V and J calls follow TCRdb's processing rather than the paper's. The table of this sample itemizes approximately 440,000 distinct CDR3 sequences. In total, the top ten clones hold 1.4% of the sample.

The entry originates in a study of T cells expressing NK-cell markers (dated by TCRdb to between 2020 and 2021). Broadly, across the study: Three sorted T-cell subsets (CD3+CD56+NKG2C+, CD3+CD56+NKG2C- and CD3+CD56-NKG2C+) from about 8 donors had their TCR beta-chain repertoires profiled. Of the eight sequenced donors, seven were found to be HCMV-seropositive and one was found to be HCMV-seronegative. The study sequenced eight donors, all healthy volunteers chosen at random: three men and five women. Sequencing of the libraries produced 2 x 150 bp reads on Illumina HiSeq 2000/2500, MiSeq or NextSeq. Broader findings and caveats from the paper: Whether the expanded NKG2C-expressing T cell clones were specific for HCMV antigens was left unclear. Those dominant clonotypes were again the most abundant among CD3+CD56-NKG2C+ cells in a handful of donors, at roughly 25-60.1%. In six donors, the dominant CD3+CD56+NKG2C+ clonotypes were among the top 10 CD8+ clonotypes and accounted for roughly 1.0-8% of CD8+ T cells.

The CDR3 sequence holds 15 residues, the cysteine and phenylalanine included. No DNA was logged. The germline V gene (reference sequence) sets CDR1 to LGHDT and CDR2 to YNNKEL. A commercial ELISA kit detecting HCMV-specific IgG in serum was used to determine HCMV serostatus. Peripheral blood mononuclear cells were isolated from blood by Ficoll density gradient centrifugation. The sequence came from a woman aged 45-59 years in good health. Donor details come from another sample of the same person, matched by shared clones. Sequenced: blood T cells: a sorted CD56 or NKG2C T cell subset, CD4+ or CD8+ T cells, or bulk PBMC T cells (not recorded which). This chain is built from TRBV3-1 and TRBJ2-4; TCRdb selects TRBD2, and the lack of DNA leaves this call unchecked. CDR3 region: CASSQDQGRLNIQYF.